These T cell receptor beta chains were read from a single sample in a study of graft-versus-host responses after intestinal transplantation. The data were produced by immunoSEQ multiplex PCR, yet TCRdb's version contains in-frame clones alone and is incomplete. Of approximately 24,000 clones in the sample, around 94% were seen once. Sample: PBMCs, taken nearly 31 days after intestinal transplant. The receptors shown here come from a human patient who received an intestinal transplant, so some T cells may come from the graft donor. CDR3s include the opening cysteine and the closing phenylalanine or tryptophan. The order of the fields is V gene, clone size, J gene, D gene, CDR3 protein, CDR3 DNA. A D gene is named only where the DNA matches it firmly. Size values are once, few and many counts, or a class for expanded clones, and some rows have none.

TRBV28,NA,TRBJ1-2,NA,CASSFQGYGYTF,TGTGCCAGCAGTTTTCAGGGGTATGGCTACACCTTC
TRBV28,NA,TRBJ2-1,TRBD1,CASSSTGAQYNEQFF,TGTGCCAGCAGTTCGACAGGGGCCCAATACAATGAGCAGTTCTTC
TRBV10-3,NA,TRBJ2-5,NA,CAISTQVQETQYF,TGTGCCATCAGTACGCAGGTCCAAGAGACCCAGTACTTC
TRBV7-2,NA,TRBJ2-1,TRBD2,CASSPIPGLGEFF,TGTGCCAGCAGCCCCATCCCGGGACTAGGGGAGTTCTTC
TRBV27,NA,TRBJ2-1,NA,CASSPLARSSYNEQFF,TGTGCCAGCAGTCCCCTAGCGAGGAGCTCCTACAATGAGCAGTTCTTC
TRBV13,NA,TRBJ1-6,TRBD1,CASSLAVRGRNNSPLHF,TGTGCCAGCAGCTTAGCAGTCAGGGGGCGAAATAATTCACCCCTCCACTTT
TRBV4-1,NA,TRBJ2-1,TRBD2,CASSQRREASGVYNEQFF,TGCGCCAGCAGCCAAAGGCGGGAGGCAAGCGGGGTTTACAATGAGCAGTTCTTC
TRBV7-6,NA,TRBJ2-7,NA,CASSLRQGQVGDSTYEQYF,TGTGCCAGCAGCTTAAGACAAGGGCAGGTGGGCGACTCTACCTACGAGCAGTACTTC
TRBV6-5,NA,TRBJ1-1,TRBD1,CASSLGTGEAFF,TGTGCCAGCAGTTTGGGGACAGGGGAAGCTTTCTTT
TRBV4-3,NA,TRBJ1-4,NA,CASSQDLREKLFF,TGCGCCAGCAGCCAAGATCTAAGGGAAAAACTGTTTTTT
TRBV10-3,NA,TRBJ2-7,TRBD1,CAIRGQGAYEQYF,TGTGCCATCCGAGGACAGGGCGCCTACGAGCAGTACTTC
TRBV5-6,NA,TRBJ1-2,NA,CASSLLRRGYGYTF,TGTGCCAGCAGCTTGCTCAGGCGGGGGTATGGCTACACCTTC
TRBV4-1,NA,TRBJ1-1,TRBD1,CASSGRQGGNTEAFF,TGCGCCAGCAGCGGCCGTCAGGGGGGCAACACTGAAGCTTTCTTT
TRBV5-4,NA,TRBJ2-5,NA,CASSRGPQETQYF,TGTGCCAGCAGCCGGGGCCCACAAGAGACCCAGTACTTC
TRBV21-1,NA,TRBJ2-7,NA,CASIRAGPRSSYEQYF,TGTGCCAGCATCCGAGCCGGACCCCGGAGCTCCTACGAGCAGTACTTC
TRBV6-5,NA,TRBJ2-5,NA,CASSYSARTLQETQYF,TGTGCCAGCAGTTACTCGGCCCGTACTCTACAAGAGACCCAGTACTTC
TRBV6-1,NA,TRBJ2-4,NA,CASRDYPKNIQYF,TGTGCCAGCAGAGACTACCCGAAAAACATTCAGTACTTC
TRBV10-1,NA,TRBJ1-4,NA,CASSPSGVPNEKLFF,TGCGCCAGCAGCCCGAGCGGGGTGCCTAATGAAAAACTGTTTTTT
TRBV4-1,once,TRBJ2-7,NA,CASSQEPIGYEQYF,TGCGCCAGCAGCCAAGAGCCGATTGGGTACGAGCAGTACTTC
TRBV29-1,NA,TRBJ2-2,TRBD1,CSVKTGQGETGELFF,TGCAGCGTTAAAACCGGACAGGGGGAGACCGGGGAGCTGTTTTTT
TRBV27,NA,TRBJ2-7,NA,CASSLSRGVEQYF,TGTGCCAGCAGTTTAAGTAGGGGAGTTGAGCAGTACTTC
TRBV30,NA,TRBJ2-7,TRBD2,CAWSSSPGLAGEQYF,TGTGCCTGGAGTTCCTCACCTGGACTAGCGGGCGAGCAGTACTTC
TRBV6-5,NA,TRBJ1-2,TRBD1,CASKSGQGGYGYTF,TGTGCCAGCAAATCGGGACAGGGAGGCTATGGCTACACCTTC
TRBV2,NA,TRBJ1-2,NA,CASSEALSSYGYTF,TGTGCCAGCAGTGAAGCCCTATCTAGCTATGGCTACACCTTC
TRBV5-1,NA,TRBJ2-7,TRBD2,CASSLEPAGPYEQYF,TGCGCCAGCAGCTTGGAACCAGCGGGACCATACGAGCAGTACTTC
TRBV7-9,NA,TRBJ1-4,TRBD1,CASSSGTGWGEKLFF,TGTGCCAGCAGCTCTGGGACAGGATGGGGTGAAAAACTGTTTTTT
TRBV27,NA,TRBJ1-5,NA,CASSFGGNQPQHF,TGTGCCAGCAGTTTTGGTGGCAATCAGCCCCAGCATTTT
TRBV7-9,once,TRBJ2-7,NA,CASSHGQGGDSYEQYF,TGTGCCAGCAGCCACGGACAGGGAGGGGACTCCTACGAGCAGTACTTC
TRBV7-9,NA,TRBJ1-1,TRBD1,CASSLGTGNTEAFF,TGTGCCAGCAGCTTAGGGACAGGGAACACTGAAGCTTTCTTT